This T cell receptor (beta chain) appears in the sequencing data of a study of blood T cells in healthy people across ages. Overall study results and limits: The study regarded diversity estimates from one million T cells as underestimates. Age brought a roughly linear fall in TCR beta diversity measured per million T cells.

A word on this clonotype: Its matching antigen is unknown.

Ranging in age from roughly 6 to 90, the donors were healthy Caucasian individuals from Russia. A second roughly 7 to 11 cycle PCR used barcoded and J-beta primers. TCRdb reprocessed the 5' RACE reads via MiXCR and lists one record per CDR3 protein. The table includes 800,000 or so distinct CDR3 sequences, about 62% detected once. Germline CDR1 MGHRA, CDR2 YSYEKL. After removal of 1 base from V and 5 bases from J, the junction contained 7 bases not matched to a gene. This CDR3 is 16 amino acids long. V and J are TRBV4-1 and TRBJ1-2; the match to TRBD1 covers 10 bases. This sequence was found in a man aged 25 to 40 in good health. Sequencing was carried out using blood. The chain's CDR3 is CASSQAIRDRGYGYTF. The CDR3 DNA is TGCGCCAGCAGCCAAGCAATCCGGGACAGGGGATATGGCTACACCTTC.